The rows below give T cell receptor beta chains drawn from one sample of a study of blood T cells in healthy people across ages. MiXCR, run by TCRdb on the 5' RACE reads, gives a single entry per CDR3 protein. Among some 1,000,000 distinct CDR3 sequences listed, 20% to 25% were seen once. This sample was also put to use in a study of T cells of mothers and their children.

The specimen sequenced was blood. Receptors were obtained from a girl aged 2 to 10 in good health. Each CDR3 is given without its conserved first and last residue.

J: TRBJ2-3
V: TRBV28
CDR3: ASSLGQAGYNELDTQY

J: TRBJ2-1
V: TRBV5-1
CDR3: ASSLAGGEWNEQF

J: TRBJ2-2
V: TRBV11-2
CDR3: ASSLGVITGELF

J: TRBJ2-1
V: TRBV29-1
CDR3: SVDPTSYNEQF

J: .
V: TRBV27
CDR3: ASSTLSGTGYHEQY

J: TRBJ2-5
V: TRBV20-1
CDR3: SARPTGQGAYETQY

J: TRBJ2-4
V: TRBV12-3/TRBV12-4
CDR3: ASSGLAGEIKNIQY

J: TRBJ2-7
V: TRBV6-1
CDR3: ASSQTGAPSYEQY

J: TRBJ2-1
V: TRBV9
CDR3: ASSDTRNEQF

J: TRBJ2-3
V: TRBV20-1
CDR3: SARGGGADTQY

J: TRBJ1-1
V: TRBV5-5
CDR3: ASSLDVQFEEAF

J: TRBJ2-7
V: TRBV20-1
CDR3: SASWVASYEQY

J: TRBJ1-5
V: TRBV12-5
CDR3: ASSRGGRGNQPQH

J: TRBJ1-6
V: TRBV29-1
CDR3: SAGDRFSPLH

J: TRBJ2-2
V: TRBV12-3/TRBV12-4
CDR3: ASSITGVNTGELF

J: TRBJ1-2
V: TRBV13
CDR3: ASSSSGTYGYT

J: TRBJ2-5
V: TRBV7-9
CDR3: ASRILAGQETQY

J: TRBJ1-2
V: TRBV5-1
CDR3: ASSPTGGKDYGYT

J: TRBJ2-3
V: TRBV9
CDR3: ASSPGTGGGTDTQY

J: TRBJ2-2
V: TRBV25-1
CDR3: ASSVGMAVGGELF

J: TRBJ2-1
V: TRBV4-2
CDR3: ASKDSRNEQF

J: TRBJ2-5
V: TRBV9
CDR3: ASSTQIRTSGLQETQY

J: TRBJ1-1
V: TRBV24-1
CDR3: ATRRGPEGTEAF

J: TRBJ1-1
V: TRBV12-3/TRBV12-4
CDR3: ASSQRSHSNTEAF

J: TRBJ1-5
V: TRBV6-5
CDR3: ASSYDRPNQPQH

J: TRBJ2-7
V: TRBV7-9
CDR3: ASKGAAYEQY

J: TRBJ1-2
V: TRBV12-3/TRBV12-4
CDR3: ATSGQGYYGYT

J: TRBJ2-3
V: TRBV5-6
CDR3: ASTASDTQY

J: TRBJ2-2
V: TRBV7-2
CDR3: ASIGGADRGRTGELF

J: TRBJ1-3
V: TRBV7-8
CDR3: ASSLVTGGNTIY

J: TRBJ2-5
V: TRBV4-1
CDR3: ASSQLFRGSRETQY

J: .
V: TRBV6-5
CDR3: ASSRGSVEQY

J: TRBJ2-5
V: TRBV25-1
CDR3: ASSPADTLKETQY

J: TRBJ2-1
V: TRBV29-1
CDR3: SVTDLSYNEQF

J: TRBJ2-3
V: TRBV10-1
CDR3: ASSDFHPSTDTQY

J: .
V: TRBV7-2
CDR3: ASSPTSGVPYNEQF

J: TRBJ2-7
V: TRBV4-2
CDR3: ASSQARRSEQY

J: TRBJ1-2
V: TRBV6-6
CDR3: ASSYVGGYT

J: .
V: TRBV12-3/TRBV12-4
CDR3: ASSSPTRRPYNEQF

J: TRBJ1-4
V: TRBV3-1
CDR3: ASSHGTPNEKLF

J: TRBJ2-7
V: TRBV7-9
CDR3: ASSRESYSYEQY

J: TRBJ2-3
V: TRBV7-6
CDR3: ASSLALLAGGRTDTQY

J: TRBJ2-1
V: TRBV20-1
CDR3: SARPDRDEQF

J: TRBJ1-6
V: TRBV10-3
CDR3: AIQEGGSNSPLH

J: TRBJ2-1
V: TRBV9
CDR3: ASSNGDFGEQF

J: TRBJ2-5
V: TRBV4-2
CDR3: ASSRERGVAGGRETQY

J: TRBJ2-7
V: TRBV29-1
CDR3: SAEGKNPYEQY

J: TRBJ2-1
V: TRBV2
CDR3: ASSNLGNPEQF

J: TRBJ1-1
V: TRBV9
CDR3: ASTGGGLEAF

J: TRBJ2-1
V: TRBV6-5
CDR3: ASSTKSSYNEQF

J: TRBJ2-4
V: TRBV20-1
CDR3: SAREPRSRREKVKNIHY

J: .
V: TRBV29-1
CDR3: SASKRLSKDEQY

J: TRBJ1-4
V: TRBV12-3/TRBV12-4
CDR3: ASSWGEAVSEKLF

J: TRBJ2-2
V: TRBV7-2
CDR3: ASSLGGRGRQMNTGELF

J: TRBJ2-7
V: TRBV10-3
CDR3: AISDTGSYYEQY